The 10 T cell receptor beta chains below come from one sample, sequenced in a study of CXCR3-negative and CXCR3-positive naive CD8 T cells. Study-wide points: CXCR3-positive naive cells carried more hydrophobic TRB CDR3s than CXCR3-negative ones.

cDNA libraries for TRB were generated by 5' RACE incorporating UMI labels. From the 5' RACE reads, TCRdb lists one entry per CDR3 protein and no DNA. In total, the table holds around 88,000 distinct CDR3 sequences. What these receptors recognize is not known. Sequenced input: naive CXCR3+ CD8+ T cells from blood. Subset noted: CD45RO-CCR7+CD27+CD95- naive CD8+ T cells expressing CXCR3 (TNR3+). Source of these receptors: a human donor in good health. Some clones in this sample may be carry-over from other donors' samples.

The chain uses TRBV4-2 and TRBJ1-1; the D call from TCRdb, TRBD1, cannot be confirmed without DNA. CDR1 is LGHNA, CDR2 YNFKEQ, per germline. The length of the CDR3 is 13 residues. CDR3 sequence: CASSPGGPAEAFF.

This chain's CDR3 is CASSPGQGAETYEQYF. This rearrangement joins TRBV3-1 to TRBJ2-7; TCRdb's D call, TRBD1, is unchecked because there is no DNA. Germline V gene lookup returns CDR1 LGHDT and CDR2 YNNKEL (reference sequence). The CDR3 sequence is 16 residues long.

CDR3 protein: CASQATYNEQFF. V usage is TRBV28 and J usage is TRBJ2-1. This CDR3 spans 12 amino acids. In germline, CDR1 is MDHEN, CDR2 SYDVKM. The full variable domain, in which reference TRBV28 and TRBJ2-1 provide the parts outside the CDR3, is DVKVTQSSRYLVKRTGEKVFLECVQDMDHENMFWYRQDPGLGLRLIYFSYDVKMKEKGDIPEGYSVSREKKERFSLILESASTNQTSMYLCASQATYNEQFFGPGTRLTVL.

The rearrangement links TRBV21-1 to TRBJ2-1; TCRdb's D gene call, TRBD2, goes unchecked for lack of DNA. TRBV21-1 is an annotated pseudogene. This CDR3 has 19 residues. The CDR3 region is CASSKSPPQVLAGAHEQFF.

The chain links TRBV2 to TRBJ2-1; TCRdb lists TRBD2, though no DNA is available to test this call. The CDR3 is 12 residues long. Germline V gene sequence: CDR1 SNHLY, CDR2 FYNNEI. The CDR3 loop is CASEREANEQFF.

The CDR3: CASSIRGTANEKLFF. The chain joins TRBV7-6 to TRBJ1-4; TCRdb returns TRBD1, unconfirmable since there is no DNA. The CDR3 runs 15 residues. Germline CDR1 SGHVS, CDR2 FNYEAQ.

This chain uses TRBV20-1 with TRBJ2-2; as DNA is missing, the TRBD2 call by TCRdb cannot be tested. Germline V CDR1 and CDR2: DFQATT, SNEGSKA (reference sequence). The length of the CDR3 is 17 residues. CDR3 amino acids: CSARVRGSGDYTGELFF.

CDR3 in amino acids: CASSFGTGDTGELFF. This chain connects TRBV6-7 to TRBJ2-2; TCRdb returns TRBD1, unconfirmable since there is no DNA. TRBV6-7 qualifies as an ORF whose function is uncertain. The CDR3 is 15 residues long.

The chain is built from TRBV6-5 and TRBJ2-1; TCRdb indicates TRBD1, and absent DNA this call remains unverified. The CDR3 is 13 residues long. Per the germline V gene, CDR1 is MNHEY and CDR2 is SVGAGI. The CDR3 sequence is CASRDISYNEQFF.

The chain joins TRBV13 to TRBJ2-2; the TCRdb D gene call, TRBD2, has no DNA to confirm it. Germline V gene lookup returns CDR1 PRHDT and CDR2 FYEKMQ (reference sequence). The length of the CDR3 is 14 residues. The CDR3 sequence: CASSSRGLFGELFF.